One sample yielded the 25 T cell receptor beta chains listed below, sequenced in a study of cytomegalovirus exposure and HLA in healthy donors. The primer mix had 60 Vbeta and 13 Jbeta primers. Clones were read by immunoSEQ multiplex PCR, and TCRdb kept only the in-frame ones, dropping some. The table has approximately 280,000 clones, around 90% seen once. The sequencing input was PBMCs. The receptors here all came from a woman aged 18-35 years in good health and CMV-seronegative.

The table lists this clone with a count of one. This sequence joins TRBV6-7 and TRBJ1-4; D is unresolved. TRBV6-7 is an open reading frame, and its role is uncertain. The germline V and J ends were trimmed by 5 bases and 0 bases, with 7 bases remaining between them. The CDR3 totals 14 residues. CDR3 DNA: TGTGCCAGCAGTCCAGACACAACTAATGAAAAACTGTTTTTT. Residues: CASSPDTTNEKLFF.

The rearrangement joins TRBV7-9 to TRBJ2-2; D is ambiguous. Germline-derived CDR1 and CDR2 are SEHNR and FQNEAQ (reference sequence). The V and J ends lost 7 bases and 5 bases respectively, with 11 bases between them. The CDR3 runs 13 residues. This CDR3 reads CASILSRTGELFF. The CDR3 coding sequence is TGTGCCAGCATCCTATCTAGAACCGGGGAGCTGTTTTTT.

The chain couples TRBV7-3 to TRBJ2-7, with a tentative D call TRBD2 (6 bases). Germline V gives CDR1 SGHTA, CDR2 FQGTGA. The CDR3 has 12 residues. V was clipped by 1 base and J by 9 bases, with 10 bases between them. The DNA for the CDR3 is TGTGCCAGCAGCTTAAACGGGGGAAGGCAGTACTTC. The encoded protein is CASSLNGGRQYF.

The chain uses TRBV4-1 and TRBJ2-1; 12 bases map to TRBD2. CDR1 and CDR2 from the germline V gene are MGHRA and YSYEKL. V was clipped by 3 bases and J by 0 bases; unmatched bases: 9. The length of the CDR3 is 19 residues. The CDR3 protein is CASSQRMTSGGNSYNEQFF. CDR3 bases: TGCGCCAGCAGCCAGCGCATGACTAGCGGGGGTAACTCCTACAATGAGCAGTTCTTC.

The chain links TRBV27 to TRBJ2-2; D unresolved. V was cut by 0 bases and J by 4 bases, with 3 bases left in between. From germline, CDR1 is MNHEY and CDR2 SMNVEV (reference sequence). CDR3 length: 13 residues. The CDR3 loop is CASSLSLTGELFF. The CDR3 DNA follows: TGTGCCAGCAGTTTATCTCTCACCGGGGAGCTGTTTTTT.

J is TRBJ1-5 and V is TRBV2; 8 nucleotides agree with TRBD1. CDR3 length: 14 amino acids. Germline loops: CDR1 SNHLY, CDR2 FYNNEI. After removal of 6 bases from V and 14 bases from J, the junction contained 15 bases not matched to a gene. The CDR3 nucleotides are TGTGCCAGCAGCCCGGGACAGGTAAAAACGGGGAAGCATTTT. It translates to CASSPGQVKTGKHF.

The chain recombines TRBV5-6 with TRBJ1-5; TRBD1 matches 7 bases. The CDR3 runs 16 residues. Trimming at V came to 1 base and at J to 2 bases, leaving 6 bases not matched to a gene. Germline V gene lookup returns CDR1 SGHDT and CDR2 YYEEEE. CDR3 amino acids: CASSLWGQKGNQPQHF. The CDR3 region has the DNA TGTGCCAGCAGCTTGTGGGGACAGAAGGGCAATCAGCCCCAGCATTTT.

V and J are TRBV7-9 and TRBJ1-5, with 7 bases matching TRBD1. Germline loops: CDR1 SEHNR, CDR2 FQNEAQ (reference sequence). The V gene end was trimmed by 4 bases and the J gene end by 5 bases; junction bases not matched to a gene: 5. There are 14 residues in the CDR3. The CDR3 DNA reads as TGTGCCAGCAGCTCGACAGGGAGCGATCAGCCCCAGCATTTT. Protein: CASSSTGSDQPQHF.

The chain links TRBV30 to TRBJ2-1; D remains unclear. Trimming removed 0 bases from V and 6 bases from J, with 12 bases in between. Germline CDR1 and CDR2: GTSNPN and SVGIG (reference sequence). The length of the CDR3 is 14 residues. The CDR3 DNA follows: TGTGCCTGGAGTGTACAACTCGGCGGCAATGAGCAGTTCTTC. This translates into CAWSVQLGGNEQFF.

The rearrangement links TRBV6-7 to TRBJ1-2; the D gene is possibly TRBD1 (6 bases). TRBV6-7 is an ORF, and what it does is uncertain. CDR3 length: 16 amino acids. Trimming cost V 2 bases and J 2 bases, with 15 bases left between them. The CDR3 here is CASSYPGHPKNYGYTF. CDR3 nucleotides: TGTGCCAGCAGTTACCCGGGACACCCGAAAAACTATGGCTACACCTTC.

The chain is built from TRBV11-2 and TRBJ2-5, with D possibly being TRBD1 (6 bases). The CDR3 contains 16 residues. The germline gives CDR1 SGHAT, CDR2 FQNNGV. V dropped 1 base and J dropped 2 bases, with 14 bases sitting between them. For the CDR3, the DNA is TGTGCCAGCAGCTTAGGTTTGGCAGGGGCACAAGAGACCCAGTACTTC. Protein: CASSLGLAGAQETQYF.

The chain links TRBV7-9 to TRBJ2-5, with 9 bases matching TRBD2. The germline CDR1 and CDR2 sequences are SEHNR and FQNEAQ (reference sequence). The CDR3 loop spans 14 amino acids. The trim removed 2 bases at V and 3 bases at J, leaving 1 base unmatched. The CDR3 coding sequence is TGTGCCAGCAGCTTACTAGCGGGAAAAGAGACCCAGTACTTC. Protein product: CASSLLAGKETQYF.

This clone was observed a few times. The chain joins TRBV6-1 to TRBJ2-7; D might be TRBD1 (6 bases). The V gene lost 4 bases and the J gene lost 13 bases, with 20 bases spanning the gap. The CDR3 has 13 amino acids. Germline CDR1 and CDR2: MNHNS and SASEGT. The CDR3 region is CASSVTGSGQPYF. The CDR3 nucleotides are TGTGCCAGCAGTGTCACCGGGTCCGGACAGCCATACTTC.

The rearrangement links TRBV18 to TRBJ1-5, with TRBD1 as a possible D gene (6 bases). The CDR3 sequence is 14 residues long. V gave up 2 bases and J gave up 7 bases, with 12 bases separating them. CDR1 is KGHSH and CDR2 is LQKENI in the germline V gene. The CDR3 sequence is CASSPTGTSQPQHF. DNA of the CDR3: TGTGCCAGCTCACCAACAGGGACTAGCCAGCCCCAGCATTTT.

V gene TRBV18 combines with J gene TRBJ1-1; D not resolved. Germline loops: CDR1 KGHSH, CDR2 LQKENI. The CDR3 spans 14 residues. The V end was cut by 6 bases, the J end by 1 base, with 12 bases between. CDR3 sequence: CASSRTVSNTEAFF. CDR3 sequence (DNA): TGTGCCAGCTCCCGAACTGTGTCGAACACTGAAGCTTTCTTT.

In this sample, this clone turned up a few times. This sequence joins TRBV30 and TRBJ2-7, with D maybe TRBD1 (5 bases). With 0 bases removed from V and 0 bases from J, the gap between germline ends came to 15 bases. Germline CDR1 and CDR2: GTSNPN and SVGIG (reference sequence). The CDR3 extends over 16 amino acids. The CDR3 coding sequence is TGTGCCTGGAGTGTAGGGGCAGCCCAGAGCTCCTACGAGCAGTACTTC. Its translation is CAWSVGAAQSSYEQYF. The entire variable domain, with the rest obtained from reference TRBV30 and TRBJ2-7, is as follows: SQTIHQWPATLVQPVGSPLSLECTVEGTSNPNLYWYRQAAGRGLQLLFYSVGIGQISSEVPQNLSASRPQDRQFILSSKKLLLSDSGFYLCAWSVGAAQSSYEQYFGPGTRLTVT.

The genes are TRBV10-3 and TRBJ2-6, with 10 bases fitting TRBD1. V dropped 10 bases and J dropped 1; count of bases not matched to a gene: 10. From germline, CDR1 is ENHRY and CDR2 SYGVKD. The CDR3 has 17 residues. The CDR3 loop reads CATSTGGRPSGANVLTF. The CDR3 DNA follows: TGTGCCACCTCGACAGGGGGCCGACCGTCTGGGGCCAACGTCCTGACTTTC.

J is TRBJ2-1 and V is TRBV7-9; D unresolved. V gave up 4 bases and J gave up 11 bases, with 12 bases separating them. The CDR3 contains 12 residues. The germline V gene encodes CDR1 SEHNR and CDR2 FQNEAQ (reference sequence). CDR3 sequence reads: CASSSVVDKQFF. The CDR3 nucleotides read TGTGCCAGCAGCTCAGTAGTAGACAAGCAGTTCTTC.

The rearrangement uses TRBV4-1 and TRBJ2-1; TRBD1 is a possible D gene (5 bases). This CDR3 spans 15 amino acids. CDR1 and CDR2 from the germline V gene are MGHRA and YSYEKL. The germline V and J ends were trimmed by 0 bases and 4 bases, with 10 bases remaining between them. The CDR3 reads CASSQDGAHYNEQFF. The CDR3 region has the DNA TGCGCCAGCAGCCAAGATGGGGCCCATTACAATGAGCAGTTCTTC.

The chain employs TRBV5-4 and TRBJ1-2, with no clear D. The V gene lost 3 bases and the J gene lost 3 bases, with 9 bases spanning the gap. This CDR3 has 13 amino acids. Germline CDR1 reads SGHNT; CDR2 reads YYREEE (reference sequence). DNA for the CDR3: TGTGCCAGCAGCTCCGGGGAGGACTATGGCTACACCTTC. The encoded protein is CASSSGEDYGYTF.

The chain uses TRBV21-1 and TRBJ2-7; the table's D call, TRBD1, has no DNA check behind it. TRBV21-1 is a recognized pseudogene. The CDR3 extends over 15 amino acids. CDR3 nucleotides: TGTGCCAGCAGCAAGGAGGCATTACAGGGTTACGAGCAGTACTTC. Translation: CASSKEALQGYEQYF.

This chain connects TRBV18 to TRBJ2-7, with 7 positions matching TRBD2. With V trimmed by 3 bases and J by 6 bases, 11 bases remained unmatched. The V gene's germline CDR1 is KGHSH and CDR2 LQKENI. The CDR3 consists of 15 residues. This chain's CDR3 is CASSPRERGEGEQYF. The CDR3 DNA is TGTGCCAGCTCACCTAGAGAACGGGGGGAAGGCGAGCAGTACTTC.

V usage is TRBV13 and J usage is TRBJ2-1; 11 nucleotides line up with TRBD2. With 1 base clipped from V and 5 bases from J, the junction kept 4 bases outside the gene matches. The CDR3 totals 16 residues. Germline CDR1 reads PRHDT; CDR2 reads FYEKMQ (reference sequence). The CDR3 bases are TGTGCCAGCAGCTTAGAAGGTAGCGGGGGGGACAATGAGCAGTTCTTC. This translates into CASSLEGSGGDNEQFF.

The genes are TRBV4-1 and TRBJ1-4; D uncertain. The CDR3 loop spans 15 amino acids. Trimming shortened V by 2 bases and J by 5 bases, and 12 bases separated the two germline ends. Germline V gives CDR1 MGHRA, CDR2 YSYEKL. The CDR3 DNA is TGCGCCAGCAGCCAAACCTACTTCTCCAATGAAAAACTGTTTTTT. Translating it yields CASSQTYFSNEKLFF.

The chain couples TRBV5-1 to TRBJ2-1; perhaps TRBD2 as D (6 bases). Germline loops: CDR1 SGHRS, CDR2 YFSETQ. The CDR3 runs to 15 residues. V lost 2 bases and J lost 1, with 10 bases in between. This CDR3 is CASSFVAGSYNEQFF. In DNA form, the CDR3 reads TGCGCCAGCAGCTTTGTTGCGGGATCCTACAATGAGCAGTTCTTC.